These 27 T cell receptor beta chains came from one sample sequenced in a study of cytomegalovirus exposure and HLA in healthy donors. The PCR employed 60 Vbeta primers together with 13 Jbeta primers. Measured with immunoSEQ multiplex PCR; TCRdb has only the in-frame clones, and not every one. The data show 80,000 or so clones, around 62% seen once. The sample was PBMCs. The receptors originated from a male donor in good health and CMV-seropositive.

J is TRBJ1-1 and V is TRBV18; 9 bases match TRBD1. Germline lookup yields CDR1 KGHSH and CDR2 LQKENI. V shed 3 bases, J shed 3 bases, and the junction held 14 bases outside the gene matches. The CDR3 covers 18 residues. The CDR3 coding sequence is TGTGCCAGCTCACCGGAAATGGGACAGGGAATTGTATACACTGAAGCTTTCTTT. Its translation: CASSPEMGQGIVYTEAFF.

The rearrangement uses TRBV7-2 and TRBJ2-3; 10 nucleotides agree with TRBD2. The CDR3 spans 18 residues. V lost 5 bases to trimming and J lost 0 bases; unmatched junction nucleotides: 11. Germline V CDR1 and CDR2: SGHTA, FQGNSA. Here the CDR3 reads CASSTLAGVASSTDTQYF. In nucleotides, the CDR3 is TGTGCCAGCAGCACTCTAGCGGGAGTCGCGTCTAGCACAGATACGCAGTATTTT.

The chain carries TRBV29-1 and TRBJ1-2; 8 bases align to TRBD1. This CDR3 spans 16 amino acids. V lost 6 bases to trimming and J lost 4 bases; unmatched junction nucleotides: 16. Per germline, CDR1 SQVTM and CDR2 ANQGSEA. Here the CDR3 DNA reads TGCAGCGTAACTATTCCTCCGGGACAGGACCGCTATGGCTACACCTTC. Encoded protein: CSVTIPPGQDRYGYTF.

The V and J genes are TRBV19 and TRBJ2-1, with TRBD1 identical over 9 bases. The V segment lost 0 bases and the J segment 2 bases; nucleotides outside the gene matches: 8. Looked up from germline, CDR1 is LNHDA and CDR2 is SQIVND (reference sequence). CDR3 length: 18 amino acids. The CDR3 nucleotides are TGTGCCAGTAGTATAGAATATTCCGGGACAGGGACCTACAATGAGCAGTTCTTC. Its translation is CASSIEYSGTGTYNEQFF.

The CDR3 reads CASTRGMGTGGNTEAFF. CDR3 nucleotides: TGTGCCAGCACCCGCGGTATGGGGACAGGGGGGAACACTGAAGCTTTCTTT. This sequence joins TRBV2 and TRBJ1-1, with 11 bases that match TRBD1. CDR1 is SNHLY, CDR2 FYNNEI, per germline. The V and J ends lost 7 bases and 1 base, in that order; junction bases with no gene match: 11. The CDR3 covers 17 residues. The whole variable domain, filled in from reference TRBV2 and TRBJ1-1, reads EPEVTQTPSHQVTQMGQEVILRCVPISNHLYFYWYRQILGQKVEFLVSFYNNEISEKSEIFDDQFSVERPDGSNFTLKIRSTKLEDSAMYFCASTRGMGTGGNTEAFFGQGTRLTVV.

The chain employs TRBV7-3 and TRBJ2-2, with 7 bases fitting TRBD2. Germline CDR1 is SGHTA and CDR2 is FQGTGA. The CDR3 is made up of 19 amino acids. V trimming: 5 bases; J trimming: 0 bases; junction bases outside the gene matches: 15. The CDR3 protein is CASSPGRRLKRTNTGELFF. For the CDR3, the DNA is TGTGCCAGCAGCCCCGGGAGGCGCCTAAAGCGCACGAACACCGGGGAGCTGTTTTTT.

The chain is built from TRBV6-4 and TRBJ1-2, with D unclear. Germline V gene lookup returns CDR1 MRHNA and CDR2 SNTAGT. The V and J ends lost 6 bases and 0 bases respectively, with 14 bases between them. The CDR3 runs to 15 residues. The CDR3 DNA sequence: TGTGCCAGCAGCCTTAATGGAGGAGCTAACTATGGCTACACCTTC. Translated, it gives CASSLNGGANYGYTF.

DNA of the CDR3: TGTGCCAGCAGCCCTAGCGGGGTGACTTACAATGAGCAGTTCTTC. This translates into CASSPSGVTYNEQFF. The V call is TRBV6-5, the J call TRBJ2-1, with 9 bases fitting TRBD2. With V trimmed by 6 bases and J by 4 bases, 7 bases remained unmatched. CDR1 MNHEY and CDR2 SVGAGI come from the germline V gene. CDR3 size: 15 residues.

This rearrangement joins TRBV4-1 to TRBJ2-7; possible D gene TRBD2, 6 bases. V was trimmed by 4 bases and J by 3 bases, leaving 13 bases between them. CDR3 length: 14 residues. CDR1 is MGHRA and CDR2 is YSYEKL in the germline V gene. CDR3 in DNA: TGCGCCAGCAGCCCTGCTCCCGGGAGCTACGAGCAGTACTTC. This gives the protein CASSPAPGSYEQYF.

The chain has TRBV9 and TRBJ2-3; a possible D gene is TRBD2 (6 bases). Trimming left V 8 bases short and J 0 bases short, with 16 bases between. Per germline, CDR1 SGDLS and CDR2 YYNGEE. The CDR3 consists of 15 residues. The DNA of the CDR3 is TGTGCCAGTACAGCGGGTGCATCTAGCACAGATACGCAGTATTTT. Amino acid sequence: CASTAGASSTDTQYF.

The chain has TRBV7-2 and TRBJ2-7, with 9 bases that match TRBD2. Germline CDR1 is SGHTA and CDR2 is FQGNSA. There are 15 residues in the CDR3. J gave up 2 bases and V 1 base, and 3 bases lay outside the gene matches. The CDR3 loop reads CASSLEAGGPYEQYF. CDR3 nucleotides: TGTGCCAGCAGCTTAGAGGCGGGAGGGCCCTACGAGCAGTACTTC.

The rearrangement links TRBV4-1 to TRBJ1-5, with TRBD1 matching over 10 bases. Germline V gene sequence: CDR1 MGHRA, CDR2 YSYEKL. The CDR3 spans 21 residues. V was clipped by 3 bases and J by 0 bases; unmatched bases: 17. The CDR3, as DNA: TGCGCCAGCAGCCATACCCTCCCAGGGACAGGGGAAAACTATAGCAATCAGCCCCAGCATTTT. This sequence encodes CASSHTLPGTGENYSNQPQHF.

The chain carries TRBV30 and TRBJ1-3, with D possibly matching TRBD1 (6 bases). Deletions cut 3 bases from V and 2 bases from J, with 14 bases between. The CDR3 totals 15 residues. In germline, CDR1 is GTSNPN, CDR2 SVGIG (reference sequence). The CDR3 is CAWRFRGHPGNTIYF. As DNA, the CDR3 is TGTGCCTGGAGGTTCAGGGGACATCCTGGAAACACCATATATTTT.

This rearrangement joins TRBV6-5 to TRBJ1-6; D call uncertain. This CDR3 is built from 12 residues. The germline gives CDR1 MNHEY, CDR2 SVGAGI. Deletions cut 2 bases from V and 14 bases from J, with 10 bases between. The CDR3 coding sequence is TGTGCCAGCAGTTACAGGGAGGGCACCCTCCACTTT. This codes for CASSYREGTLHF.

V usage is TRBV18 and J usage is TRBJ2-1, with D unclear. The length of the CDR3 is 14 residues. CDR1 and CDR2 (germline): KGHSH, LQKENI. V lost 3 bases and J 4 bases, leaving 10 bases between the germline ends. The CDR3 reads CASSPPGPYNEQFF. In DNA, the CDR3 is TGTGCCAGCTCACCGCCAGGCCCGTACAATGAGCAGTTCTTC.

The DNA of the CDR3 is TGTGCCTGGATGATTGGACAGGGGGACGGCTACACCTTC. It encodes CAWMIGQGDGYTF. V usage is TRBV30 and J usage is TRBJ1-2, with 10 positions matching TRBD1. J gave up 8 bases and V 4 bases, and 7 bases lay outside the gene matches. CDR3 length: 13 amino acids. Per germline, CDR1 GTSNPN and CDR2 SVGIG (reference sequence).

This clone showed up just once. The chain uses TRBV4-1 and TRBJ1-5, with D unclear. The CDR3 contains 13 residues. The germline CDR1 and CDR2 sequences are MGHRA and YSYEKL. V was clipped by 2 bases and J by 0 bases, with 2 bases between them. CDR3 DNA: TGCGCCAGCAGCCAACATAGCAATCAGCCCCAGCATTTT. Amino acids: CASSQHSNQPQHF.

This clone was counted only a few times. CDR3 DNA: TGTGCCAGCAGTGATCCCCAGAGGCCTGAAGCTTTCTTT. Translated: CASSDPQRPEAFF. The chain carries TRBV2 and TRBJ1-1, with unresolved D. The CDR3 spans 13 residues. Trimming pared 3 bases from V and 6 bases from J, leaving 11 bases between. Germline V CDR1 and CDR2: SNHLY, FYNNEI.

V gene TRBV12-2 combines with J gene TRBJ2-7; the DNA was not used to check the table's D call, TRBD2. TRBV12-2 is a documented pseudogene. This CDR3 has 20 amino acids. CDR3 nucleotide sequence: TGTGCAAGTCGCTTAAAGCGTACTAGCGGGAGGGCCTTAAGCTCCTACGAGCAGTACTTC. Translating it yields CASRLKRTSGRALSSYEQYF.

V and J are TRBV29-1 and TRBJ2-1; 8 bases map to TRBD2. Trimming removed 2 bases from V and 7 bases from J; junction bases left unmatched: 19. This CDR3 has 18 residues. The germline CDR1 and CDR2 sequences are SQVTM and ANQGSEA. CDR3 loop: CSVEPLTERGKRRNEQFF. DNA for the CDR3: TGCAGCGTTGAACCATTGACGGAGCGGGGGAAAAGGAGGAATGAGCAGTTCTTC.

CDR3 DNA sequence: TGTGCCAGCAAAGGGGTCATCGAGCAGTACTTC. Amino acids: CASKGVIEQYF. The J gene is TRBJ2-7, the V gene TRBV2; D may be TRBD1 (5 bases). Germline V CDR1 and CDR2: SNHLY, FYNNEI. There are 11 residues in the CDR3. Trimming shortened V by 7 bases and J by 6 bases, and 10 bases separated the two germline ends.

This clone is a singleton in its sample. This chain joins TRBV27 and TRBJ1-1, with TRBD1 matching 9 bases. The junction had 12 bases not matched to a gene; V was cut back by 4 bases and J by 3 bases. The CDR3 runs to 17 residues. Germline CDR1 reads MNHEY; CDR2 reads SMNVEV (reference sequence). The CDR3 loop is CASSSRTRQGGYTEAFF. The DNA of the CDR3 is TGTGCCAGCAGTTCTCGAACACGACAGGGGGGTTACACTGAAGCTTTCTTT.

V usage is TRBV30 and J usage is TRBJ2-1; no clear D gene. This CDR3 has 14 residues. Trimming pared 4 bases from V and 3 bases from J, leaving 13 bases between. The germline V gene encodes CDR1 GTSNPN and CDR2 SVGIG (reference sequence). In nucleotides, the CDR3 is TGTGCCTGGAAAGGTCTAGTGGGCTACAATGAGCAGTTCTTC. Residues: CAWKGLVGYNEQFF.

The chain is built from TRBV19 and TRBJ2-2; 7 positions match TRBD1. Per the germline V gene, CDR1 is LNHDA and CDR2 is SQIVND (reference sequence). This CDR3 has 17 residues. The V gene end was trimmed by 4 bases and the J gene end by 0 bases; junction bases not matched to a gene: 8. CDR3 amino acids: CASSRGQTLTNTGELFF. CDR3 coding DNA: TGTGCCAGTAGTAGGGGACAGACCCTAACGAACACCGGGGAGCTGTTTTTT.

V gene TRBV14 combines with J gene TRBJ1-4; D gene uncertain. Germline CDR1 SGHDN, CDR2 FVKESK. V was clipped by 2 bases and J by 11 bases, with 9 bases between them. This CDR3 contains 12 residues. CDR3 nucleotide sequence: TGTGCCAGCAGCCAATTTAGTTATAAACTGTTTTTT. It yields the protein CASSQFSYKLFF.

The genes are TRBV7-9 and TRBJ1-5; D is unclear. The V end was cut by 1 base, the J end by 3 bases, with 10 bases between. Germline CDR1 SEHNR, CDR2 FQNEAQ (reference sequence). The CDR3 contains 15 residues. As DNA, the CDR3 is TGTGCCAGCAGCTTAGACGTAACTTTCAATCAGCCCCAGCATTTT. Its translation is CASSLDVTFNQPQHF.

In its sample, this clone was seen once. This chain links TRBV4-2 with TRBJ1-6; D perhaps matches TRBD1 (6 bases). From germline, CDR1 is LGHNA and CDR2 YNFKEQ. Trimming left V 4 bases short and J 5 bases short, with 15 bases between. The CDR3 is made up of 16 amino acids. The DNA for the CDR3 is TGTGCCAGCAGCCTCCAGGGGAATAGGAATAATTCACCCCTCCACTTT. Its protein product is CASSLQGNRNNSPLHF.